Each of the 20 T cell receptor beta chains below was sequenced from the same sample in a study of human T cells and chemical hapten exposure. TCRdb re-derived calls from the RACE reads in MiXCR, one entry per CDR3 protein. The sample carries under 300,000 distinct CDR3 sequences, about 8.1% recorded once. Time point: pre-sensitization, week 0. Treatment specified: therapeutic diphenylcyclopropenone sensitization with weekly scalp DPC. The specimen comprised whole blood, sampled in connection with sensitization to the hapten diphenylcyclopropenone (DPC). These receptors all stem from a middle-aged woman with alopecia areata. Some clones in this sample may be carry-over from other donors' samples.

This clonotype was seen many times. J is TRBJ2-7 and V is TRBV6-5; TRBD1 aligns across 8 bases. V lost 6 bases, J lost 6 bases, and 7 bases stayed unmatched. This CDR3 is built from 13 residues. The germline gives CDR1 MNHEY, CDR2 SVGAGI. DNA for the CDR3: TGTGCCAGCAGCTTGGCAGGGGGCTTCGAGCAGTACTTC. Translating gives CASSLAGGFEQYF.

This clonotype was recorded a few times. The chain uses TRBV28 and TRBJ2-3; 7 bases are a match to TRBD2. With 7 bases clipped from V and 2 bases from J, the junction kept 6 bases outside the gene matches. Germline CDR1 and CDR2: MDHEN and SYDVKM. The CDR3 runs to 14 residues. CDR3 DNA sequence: TGTGCCAGCACATACAGCGGGAACACAGATACGCAGTATTTT. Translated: CASTYSGNTDTQYF.

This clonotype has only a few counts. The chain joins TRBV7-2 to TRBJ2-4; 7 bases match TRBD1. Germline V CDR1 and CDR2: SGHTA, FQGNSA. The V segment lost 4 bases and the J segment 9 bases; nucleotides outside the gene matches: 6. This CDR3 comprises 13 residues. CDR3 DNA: TGTGCCAGCAGCTCTTGGGACAGCCCCATTCAGTACTTC. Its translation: CASSSWDSPIQYF.

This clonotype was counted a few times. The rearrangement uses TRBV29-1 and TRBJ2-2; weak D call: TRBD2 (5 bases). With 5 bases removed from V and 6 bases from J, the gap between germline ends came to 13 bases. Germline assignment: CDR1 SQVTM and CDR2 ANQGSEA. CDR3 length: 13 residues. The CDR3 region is CSVQGLRSGELFF. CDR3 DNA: TGCAGCGTTCAAGGACTGAGATCCGGGGAGCTGTTTTTT.

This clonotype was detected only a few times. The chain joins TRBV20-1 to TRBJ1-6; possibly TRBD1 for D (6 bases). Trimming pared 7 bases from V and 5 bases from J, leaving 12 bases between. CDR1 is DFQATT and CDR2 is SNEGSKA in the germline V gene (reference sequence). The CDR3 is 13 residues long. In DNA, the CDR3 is TGCAGTGGCCTGGACAGAAATAATTCACCCCTCCACTTT. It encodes CSGLDRNNSPLHF.

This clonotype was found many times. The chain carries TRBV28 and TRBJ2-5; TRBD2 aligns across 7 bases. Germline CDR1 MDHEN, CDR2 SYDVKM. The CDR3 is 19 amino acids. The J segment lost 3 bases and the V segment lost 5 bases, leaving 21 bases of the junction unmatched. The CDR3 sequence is CASSPREVEGGRIEETQYF. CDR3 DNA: TGTGCCAGCAGTCCCAGGGAGGTTGAGGGAGGGCGCATCGAAGAGACCCAGTACTTC. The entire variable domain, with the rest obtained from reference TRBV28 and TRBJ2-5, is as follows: DVKVTQSSRYLVKRTGEKVFLECVQDMDHENMFWYRQDPGLGLRLIYFSYDVKMKEKGDIPEGYSVSREKKERFSLILESASTNQTSMYLCASSPREVEGGRIEETQYFGPGTRLLVL.

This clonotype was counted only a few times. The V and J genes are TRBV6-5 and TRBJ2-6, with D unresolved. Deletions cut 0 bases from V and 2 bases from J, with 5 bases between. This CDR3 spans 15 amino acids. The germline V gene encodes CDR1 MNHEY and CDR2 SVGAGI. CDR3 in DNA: TGTGCCAGCAGTTACTCATGGGCTGGGGCCAACGTCCTGACTTTC. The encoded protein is CASSYSWAGANVLTF.

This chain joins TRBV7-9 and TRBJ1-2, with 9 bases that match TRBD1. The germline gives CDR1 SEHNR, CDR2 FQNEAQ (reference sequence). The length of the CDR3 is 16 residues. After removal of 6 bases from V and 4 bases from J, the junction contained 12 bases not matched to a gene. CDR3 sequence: CASSSAGGTGSYGYTF. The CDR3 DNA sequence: TGTGCCAGCAGTTCAGCCGGAGGGACAGGGAGCTATGGCTACACCTTC.

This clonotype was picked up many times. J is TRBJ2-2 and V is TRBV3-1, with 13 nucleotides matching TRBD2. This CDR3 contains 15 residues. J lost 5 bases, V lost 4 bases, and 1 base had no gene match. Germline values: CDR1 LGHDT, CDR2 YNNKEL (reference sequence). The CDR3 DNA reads TGTGCCAGCAGCCCGGGACTAGCGGGGACCGGGGAGCTGTTTTTT. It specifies CASSPGLAGTGELFF.

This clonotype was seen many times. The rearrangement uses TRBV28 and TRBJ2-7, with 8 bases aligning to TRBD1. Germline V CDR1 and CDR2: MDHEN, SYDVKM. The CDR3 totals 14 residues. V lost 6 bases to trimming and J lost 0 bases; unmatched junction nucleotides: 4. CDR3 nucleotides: TGTGCCAGCAGAACCGGGACAGGCTCCTACGAGCAGTACTTC. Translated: CASRTGTGSYEQYF.

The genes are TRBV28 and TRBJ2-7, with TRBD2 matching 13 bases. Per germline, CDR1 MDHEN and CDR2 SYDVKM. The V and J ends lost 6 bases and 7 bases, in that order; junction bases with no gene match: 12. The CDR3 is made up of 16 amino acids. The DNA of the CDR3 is TGTGCCAGCAGACCGCAAGGGACTAGCGGGATGGGAGAGCAGTACTTC. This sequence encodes CASRPQGTSGMGEQYF.

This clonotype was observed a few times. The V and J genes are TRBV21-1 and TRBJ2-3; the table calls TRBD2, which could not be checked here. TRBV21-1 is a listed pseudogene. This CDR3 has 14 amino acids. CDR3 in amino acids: CASSSRLLAPPGYF. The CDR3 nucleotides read TGTGCCAGCAGCTCCCGCTTACTAGCCCCCCCAGGGTATTTT.

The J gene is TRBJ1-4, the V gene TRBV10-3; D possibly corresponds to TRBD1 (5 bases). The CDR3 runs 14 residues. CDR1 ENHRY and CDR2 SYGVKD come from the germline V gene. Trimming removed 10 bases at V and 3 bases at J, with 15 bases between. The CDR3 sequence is CASRPGLPNEKLFF. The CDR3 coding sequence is TGTGCCAGCAGACCGGGACTTCCTAATGAAAAACTGTTTTTT.

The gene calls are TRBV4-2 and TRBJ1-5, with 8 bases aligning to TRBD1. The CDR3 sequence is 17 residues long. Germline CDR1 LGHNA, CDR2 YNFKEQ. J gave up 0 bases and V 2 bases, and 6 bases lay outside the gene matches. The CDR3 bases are TGTGCCAGCAGCCAAAATCGGACAGGGTTTAGCAATCAGCCCCAGCATTTT. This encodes CASSQNRTGFSNQPQHF.

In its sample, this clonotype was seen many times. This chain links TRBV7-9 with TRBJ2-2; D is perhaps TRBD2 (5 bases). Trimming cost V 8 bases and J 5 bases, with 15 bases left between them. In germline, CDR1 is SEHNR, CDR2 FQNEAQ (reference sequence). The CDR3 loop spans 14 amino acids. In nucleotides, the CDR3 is TGTGCCAGCGTCACGAGTCGAGGGACCGGGGAGCTGTTTTTT. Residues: CASVTSRGTGELFF. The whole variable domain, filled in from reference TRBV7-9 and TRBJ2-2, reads DTGVSQNPRHKITKRGQNVTFRCDPISEHNRLYWYRQTLGQGPEFLTYFQNEAQLEKSRLLSDRFSAERPKGSFSTLEIQRTEQGDSAMYLCASVTSRGTGELFFGEGSRLTVL.

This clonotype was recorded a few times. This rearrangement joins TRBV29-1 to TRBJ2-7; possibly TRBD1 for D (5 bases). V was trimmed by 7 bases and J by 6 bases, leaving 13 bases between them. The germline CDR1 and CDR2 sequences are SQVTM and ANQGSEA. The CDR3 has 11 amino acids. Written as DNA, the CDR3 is TGCAGCGCTGGTCAGCAGGGCGAGCAGTACTTC. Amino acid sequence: CSAGQQGEQYF.

The CDR3, as DNA: TGTGCCAGCAGTGGTCATCCATCTGGGGCCAACGTCCTGACTTTC. This sequence encodes CASSGHPSGANVLTF. The genes are TRBV25-1 and TRBJ2-6; no reliable D call. V lost 4 bases to trimming and J lost 1 base, with 8 bases between them. CDR3 length equals 15 residues. Germline V gene lookup returns CDR1 MGHDK and CDR2 SYGVNS.

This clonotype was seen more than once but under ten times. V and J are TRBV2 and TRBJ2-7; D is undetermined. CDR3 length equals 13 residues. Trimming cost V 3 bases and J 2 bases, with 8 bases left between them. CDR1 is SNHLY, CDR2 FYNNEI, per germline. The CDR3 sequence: CASSDASAYEQYF. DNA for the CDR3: TGTGCCAGCAGTGACGCCAGCGCCTACGAGCAGTACTTC.

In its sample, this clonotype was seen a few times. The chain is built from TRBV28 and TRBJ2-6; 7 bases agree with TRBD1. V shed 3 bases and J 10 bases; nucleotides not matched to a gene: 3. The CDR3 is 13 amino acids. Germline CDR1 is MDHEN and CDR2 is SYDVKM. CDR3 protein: CASSFGQENVLTF. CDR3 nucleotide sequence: TGTGCCAGCAGTTTCGGACAGGAAAACGTCCTGACTTTC. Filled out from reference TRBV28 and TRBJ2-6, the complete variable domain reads DVKVTQSSRYLVKRTGEKVFLECVQDMDHENMFWYRQDPGLGLRLIYFSYDVKMKEKGDIPEGYSVSREKKERFSLILESASTNQTSMYLCASSFGQENVLTFGAGSRLTVL.

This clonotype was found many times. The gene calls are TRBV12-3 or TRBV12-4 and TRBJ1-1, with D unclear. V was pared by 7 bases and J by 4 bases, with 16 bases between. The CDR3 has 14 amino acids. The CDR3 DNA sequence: TGTGCCAGCACCGGATCTACGTGGGGCACTGAAGCTTTCTTT. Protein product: CASTGSTWGTEAFF.